The 3 T cell receptor beta chains below all came from one sample that was sequenced in a study of shared clonotypes between healthy human individuals. The assay was immunoSEQ multiplex PCR, and TCRdb's table has in-frame clones only and misses some. The sample lists millions of clones, approximately 93% occurring once. The sample comprised naive CD4+ T cells from PBMCs. Stated subset: CD45RA+ positively selected. Source of these receptors: a man between 18 and 35 years old in good health. Some clones in this sample may be carry-over from other donors' samples.

This chain uses TRBV5-5 with TRBJ1-4, with a tentative D call TRBD1 (5 bases). V was trimmed by 8 bases and J by 0 bases, leaving 14 bases between them. The CDR3 is 15 residues long. CDR1 SGHKS and CDR2 YYEKEE come from the germline V gene (reference sequence). In DNA form, the CDR3 reads TGTGCCAGTGCGAGGCAGGGTACAACTAATGAAAAACTGTTTTTT. Its protein product is CASARQGTTNEKLFF.

DNA of the CDR3: TGCGCCAGCAGCTTGTTGTCCCGGGGGGCCACAGATACGCAGTATTTT. This gives the protein CASSLLSRGATDTQYF. The chain employs TRBV5-1 and TRBJ2-3, with D tentatively TRBD2 (7 bases). The CDR3 totals 16 residues. The V gene lost 1 base and the J gene lost 2 bases, with 14 bases spanning the gap. From germline, CDR1 is SGHRS and CDR2 YFSETQ.

V and J are TRBV28 and TRBJ2-7, with no clear D. Trimming cost V 6 bases and J 1 base, with 10 bases left between them. Germline assignment: CDR1 MDHEN and CDR2 SYDVKM. The CDR3 is 13 residues long. The DNA of the CDR3 is TGTGCCAGCAGCAAACACGGTTCCTACGAGCAGTACTTC. This gives the protein CASSKHGSYEQYF.